This T cell receptor beta chain was found in a study of early T cells in non-severe SARS-CoV-2 infection. Researchers tagged individual cDNA molecules with unique molecular identifiers. TCRdb called the 5' RACE reads again in MiXCR, with one record for every CDR3 protein. This sample carries over 90,000 distinct CDR3 sequences, approximately 12% of them seen once, and the ten largest clones take approximately 4.4%. Study conclusions and caveats: Reliance on VDJdb matching favored anti-spike CD8 responses; private and CD4 specificities were missed.

The CDR3 totals 15 residues. V lost 5 bases and J lost 7, with 21 bases in between. Germline CDR1 and CDR2: MNHEY and SMNVEV (reference sequence). Remarks on this clonotype: Its specificity is unknown.

The sequences come from whole blood, collected at baseline. V and J are TRBV27 and TRBJ2-7; D could derive from TRBD1 or TRBD2 (5 bases each). The receptor was derived from an adult who was a healthcare worker with PCR-confirmed SARS-CoV-2 infection or an uninfected control (not recorded which). CDR3 in amino acids: CASSPLWGSPGEQYF. The CDR3 nucleotides read TGTGCCAGCAGTCCACTATGGGGGTCCCCAGGGGAGCAGTACTTC.